This T cell receptor (beta chain) was sequenced during a study of cytomegalovirus exposure and HLA in healthy donors. Study-wide findings and caveats: Cytomegalovirus status was reportedly diagnosed by the classifier with high sensitivity and specificity. Among the most significant clusters, several appeared linked to common viral pathogens in a later analysis. Cytomegalovirus association was listed for 164 TCR beta chains. Most of the TCR beta V segments (in an earlier analysis) were productive either about 90% or about 30% of the time.

The length of the CDR3 is 15 residues. From germline, CDR1 is SGHTA and CDR2 FQGNSA. V was shortened by 1 base and J by 2 bases, with 10 bases between the two germline ends. Note on this clone: Its target is unknown.

Researchers ran the PCR with 60 Vbeta and 13 Jbeta primers. Sequencing used immunoSEQ multiplex PCR; TCRdb keeps in-frame clones, though not all of them. This sample has 170,000 or so clones, with around four fifths found just once. This chain links TRBV7-2 with TRBJ2-3; D is ambiguous. The clonotype comes from a woman aged 25 to 39 in good health and CMV-seropositive. The sequencing input was PBMCs. CDR3 in amino acids: CASSLVVGYTDTQYF. Here the CDR3 DNA reads TGTGCCAGCAGCTTAGTGGTCGGGTACACAGATACGCAGTATTTT.